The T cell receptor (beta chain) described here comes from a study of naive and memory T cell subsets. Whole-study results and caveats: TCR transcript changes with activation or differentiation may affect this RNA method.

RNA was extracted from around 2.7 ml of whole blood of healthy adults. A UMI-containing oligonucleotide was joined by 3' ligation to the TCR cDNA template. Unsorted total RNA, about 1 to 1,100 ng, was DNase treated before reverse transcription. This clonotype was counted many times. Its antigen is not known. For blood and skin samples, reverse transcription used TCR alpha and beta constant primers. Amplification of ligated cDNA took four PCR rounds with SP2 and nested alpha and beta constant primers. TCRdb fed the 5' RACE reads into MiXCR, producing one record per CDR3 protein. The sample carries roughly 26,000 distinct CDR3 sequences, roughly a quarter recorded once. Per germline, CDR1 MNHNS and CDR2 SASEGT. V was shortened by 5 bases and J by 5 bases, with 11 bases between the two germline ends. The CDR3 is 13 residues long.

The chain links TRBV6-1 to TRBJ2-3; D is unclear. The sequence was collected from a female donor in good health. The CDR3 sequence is CASSLLRLDTQYF. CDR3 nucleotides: TGTGCCAGCAGTTTATTGCGATTAGATACGCAGTATTTT.